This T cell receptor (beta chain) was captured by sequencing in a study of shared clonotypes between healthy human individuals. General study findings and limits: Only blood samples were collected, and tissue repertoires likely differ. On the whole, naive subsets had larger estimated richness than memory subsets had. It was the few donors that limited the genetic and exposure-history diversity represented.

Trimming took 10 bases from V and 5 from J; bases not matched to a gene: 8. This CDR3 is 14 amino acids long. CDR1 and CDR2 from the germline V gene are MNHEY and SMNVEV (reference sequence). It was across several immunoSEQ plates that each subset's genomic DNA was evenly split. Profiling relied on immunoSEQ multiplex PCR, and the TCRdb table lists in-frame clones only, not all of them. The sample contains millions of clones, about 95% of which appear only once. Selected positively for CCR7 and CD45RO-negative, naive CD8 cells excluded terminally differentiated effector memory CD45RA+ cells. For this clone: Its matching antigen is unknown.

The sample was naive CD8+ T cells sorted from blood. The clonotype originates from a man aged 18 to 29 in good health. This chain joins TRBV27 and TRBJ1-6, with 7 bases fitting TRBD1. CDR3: CATRQTGNNSPLHF. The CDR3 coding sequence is TGTGCCACCCGCCAGACAGGGAATAATTCACCCCTCCACTTT.